These T cell receptor beta chains were read from a single sample in a study of shared clonotypes between healthy human individuals. Sequenced by immunoSEQ multiplex PCR; TCRdb stores in-frame clones only, minus some. The sample contains approximately 1,000,000 clones, 78% of which appear only once. The sample comprised memory CD4+ T cells from PBMCs. The receptor source for this set is a man younger than 35 in good health. Some clones in this sample may be carry-over from other donors' samples. CDR3s include the opening cysteine and the closing phenylalanine or tryptophan. The order of the fields is D gene, J gene, clone size, V gene, CDR3 protein, CDR3 DNA. D genes are given only for firm matches. Size tells how often a clone was seen (once, few, many) or the class of an expanded clone, and some rows leave it out.

d_gene: .
j_gene: TRBJ1-5
abundance: few
v_gene: TRBV7-8
CDR3aa: CASSRTANQPQHF
CDR3nt: TGTGCCAGCAGCCGAACAGCAAATCAGCCCCAGCATTTT

d_gene: .
j_gene: TRBJ1-5
abundance: .
v_gene: TRBV7-9
CDR3aa: CASSLANGNQPQHF
CDR3nt: TGTGCCAGCAGCTTAGCGAACGGAAATCAGCCCCAGCATTTT

d_gene: .
j_gene: TRBJ1-3
abundance: .
v_gene: TRBV25-1
CDR3aa: CASLDGYSGNTIYF
CDR3nt: TGTGCCAGCTTGGACGGATACTCTGGAAACACCATATATTTT

d_gene: TRBD1
j_gene: TRBJ1-2
abundance: .
v_gene: TRBV7-9
CDR3aa: CASSAGTVPSYF
CDR3nt: TGTGCCAGCAGCGCCGGGACAGTACCCTCTTACTTC

d_gene: .
j_gene: TRBJ2-1
abundance: .
v_gene: TRBV6-5
CDR3aa: CASSLASEQFF
CDR3nt: TGTGCCAGCAGCTTGGCAAGTGAGCAGTTCTTC

d_gene: .
j_gene: TRBJ2-3
abundance: .
v_gene: TRBV6-1
CDR3aa: CASSEGTDTQYF
CDR3nt: TGTGCCAGCAGTGAAGGGACAGATACGCAGTATTTT

d_gene: .
j_gene: TRBJ1-2
abundance: .
v_gene: TRBV28
CDR3aa: CASHPGGGYGYTF
CDR3nt: TGTGCCAGCCACCCGGGCGGGGGGTATGGCTACACCTTC

d_gene: .
j_gene: TRBJ2-7
abundance: .
v_gene: TRBV6-6
CDR3aa: CASSYDDREQYF
CDR3nt: TGTGCCAGCAGTTACGACGACAGGGAGCAGTACTTC

d_gene: .
j_gene: TRBJ1-5
abundance: .
v_gene: TRBV28
CDR3aa: CASSLGHSNQPQHF
CDR3nt: TGTGCCAGCAGTTTAGGCCATAGCAATCAGCCCCAGCATTTT

d_gene: .
j_gene: TRBJ1-1
abundance: .
v_gene: TRBV6-6
CDR3aa: CASSYSRAPDGGAFF
CDR3nt: TGTGCCAGCAGTTACTCGAGGGCACCGGACGGTGGAGCTTTCTTT

d_gene: .
j_gene: TRBJ2-7
abundance: .
v_gene: TRBV18
CDR3aa: CASSASGGTYEQYF
CDR3nt: TGTGCCAGCTCAGCCTCAGGGGGGACCTACGAGCAGTACTTC

d_gene: TRBD2
j_gene: TRBJ2-7
abundance: .
v_gene: TRBV29-1
CDR3aa: CSATGGYSYEQYF
CDR3nt: TGCAGCGCCACGGGGGGGTACTCCTACGAGCAGTACTTC

d_gene: .
j_gene: TRBJ2-5
abundance: .
v_gene: TRBV21-1
CDR3aa: CASSKGGGLSYF
CDR3nt: TGTGCCAGCAGCAAAGGAGGAGGCTTATCATACTTC

d_gene: .
j_gene: TRBJ2-2
abundance: few
v_gene: TRBV9
CDR3aa: CASSVEASTGELFF
CDR3nt: TGTGCCAGCAGCGTAGAGGCATCCACCGGGGAGCTGTTTTTT

d_gene: .
j_gene: TRBJ2-3
abundance: once
v_gene: TRBV27
CDR3aa: CASKGYTQYF
CDR3nt: TGTGCCAGCAAGGGCTATACGCAGTATTTT

d_gene: .
j_gene: TRBJ2-6
abundance: .
v_gene: TRBV18
CDR3aa: CASSPKPGPGANVLTF
CDR3nt: TGTGCCAGCTCACCAAAGCCAGGGCCTGGGGCCAACGTCCTGACTTTC

d_gene: .
j_gene: TRBJ2-1
abundance: .
v_gene: TRBV5-1
CDR3aa: CASSLGVSPGNEQFF
CDR3nt: TGCGCCAGCAGCTTGGGGGTCTCGCCTGGGAATGAGCAGTTCTTC

d_gene: .
j_gene: TRBJ2-1
abundance: .
v_gene: TRBV29-1
CDR3aa: CSVAHYNEQFF
CDR3nt: TGCAGCGTCGCCCACTACAATGAGCAGTTCTTC

d_gene: .
j_gene: TRBJ1-2
abundance: .
v_gene: TRBV14
CDR3aa: CASSEAGRYGYTF
CDR3nt: TGTGCCAGCAGTGAGGCAGGGCGGTATGGCTACACCTTC

d_gene: TRBD2
j_gene: TRBJ2-2
abundance: .
v_gene: TRBV5-1
CDR3aa: CASSRARGTSGGGGAGELFF
CDR3nt: TGCGCCAGCAGCCGAGCCCGCGGGACTAGCGGGGGGGGAGGCGCCGGGGAGCTGTTTTTT

d_gene: .
j_gene: TRBJ1-1
abundance: once
v_gene: TRBV5-1
CDR3aa: CASSLNGGLVRTEAFF
CDR3nt: TGCGCCAGCAGCTTGAATGGGGGCCTGGTTCGCACTGAAGCTTTCTTT

d_gene: .
j_gene: TRBJ2-5
abundance: few
v_gene: TRBV7-2
CDR3aa: CASSHGRDGETQYF
CDR3nt: TGTGCCAGCAGCCATGGTAGGGATGGAGAGACCCAGTACTTC

d_gene: .
j_gene: TRBJ2-7
abundance: .
v_gene: TRBV16
CDR3aa: CASSHYGYEQYF
CDR3nt: TGTGCCAGCAGCCATTACGGTTACGAGCAGTACTTC

d_gene: TRBD2
j_gene: TRBJ2-3
abundance: .
v_gene: TRBV7-9
CDR3aa: CASSLGSGSTDTQYF
CDR3nt: TGTGCCAGCAGCTTGGGTAGCGGGAGCACAGATACGCAGTATTTT

d_gene: TRBD2
j_gene: TRBJ2-1
abundance: few
v_gene: TRBV28
CDR3aa: CASSFRGLALGSEQFF
CDR3nt: TGTGCCAGCAGTTTCCGGGGACTAGCTCTCGGTAGTGAGCAGTTCTTC

d_gene: .
j_gene: TRBJ2-4
abundance: .
v_gene: TRBV7-2
CDR3aa: CASTTVMTKNIQYF
CDR3nt: TGTGCCAGCACGACAGTTATGACCAAAAACATTCAGTACTTC

d_gene: .
j_gene: TRBJ2-3
abundance: .
v_gene: TRBV5-1
CDR3aa: CASSLGRGPSTDTQYF
CDR3nt: TGCGCCAGCAGCTTGGGGCGGGGACCTAGCACAGATACGCAGTATTTT

d_gene: .
j_gene: TRBJ2-2
abundance: .
v_gene: TRBV5-1
CDR3aa: CASSPGHLGVRVMRTGELFF
CDR3nt: TGCGCCAGCAGCCCCGGACATCTTGGGGTAAGGGTTATGCGCACCGGGGAGCTGTTTTTT

d_gene: TRBD1
j_gene: TRBJ2-7
abundance: few
v_gene: TRBV6-5
CDR3aa: CASRRGQGSYEQYF
CDR3nt: TGTGCCAGCAGAAGGGGACAGGGCTCCTACGAGCAGTACTTC

d_gene: .
j_gene: TRBJ2-7
abundance: .
v_gene: TRBV23-1
CDR3aa: CASSQIAGRSCYEQYF
CDR3nt: TGCGCCAGCAGTCAAATTGCGGGACGGTCCTGCTACGAGCAGTACTTC

d_gene: .
j_gene: TRBJ2-5
abundance: .
v_gene: TRBV18
CDR3aa: CASSREGAEAQYF
CDR3nt: TGTGCCAGCTCACGAGAGGGCGCTGAGGCCCAGTACTTC

d_gene: TRBD2
j_gene: TRBJ2-1
abundance: few
v_gene: TRBV5-4
CDR3aa: CASSLARLAGADEQFF
CDR3nt: TGTGCCAGCAGCTTGGCTCGACTAGCGGGAGCGGATGAGCAGTTCTTC

d_gene: .
j_gene: TRBJ1-4
abundance: .
v_gene: TRBV6-6
CDR3aa: CASSYGTTNEKLFF
CDR3nt: TGTGCCAGCAGTTACGGGACAACTAATGAAAAACTGTTTTTT

d_gene: .
j_gene: TRBJ2-3
abundance: .
v_gene: TRBV19
CDR3aa: CASSIAAPLTDTQYF
CDR3nt: TGTGCCAGTAGTATAGCGGCCCCGCTTACAGATACGCAGTATTTT

d_gene: TRBD2
j_gene: TRBJ2-7
abundance: .
v_gene: TRBV2
CDR3aa: CASSGTSSEQYF
CDR3nt: TGTGCCAGCAGCGGGACTAGCAGCGAGCAGTACTTC

d_gene: .
j_gene: TRBJ2-7
abundance: few
v_gene: TRBV18
CDR3aa: CASSPPGTVLEQYF
CDR3nt: TGTGCCAGCTCACCCCCCGGGACTGTGCTCGAGCAGTACTTC

d_gene: .
j_gene: TRBJ2-6
abundance: once
v_gene: TRBV28
CDR3aa: CASSPIGALGANVLTF
CDR3nt: TGTGCCAGCAGCCCGATAGGCGCCTTGGGGGCCAACGTCCTGACTTTC

d_gene: .
j_gene: TRBJ2-5
abundance: .
v_gene: TRBV10-1
CDR3aa: CARRTRGATAQETQYF
CDR3nt: TGCGCCCGACGGACTCGCGGTGCGACGGCCCAAGAGACCCAGTACTTC

d_gene: TRBD1
j_gene: TRBJ2-5
abundance: .
v_gene: TRBV5-1
CDR3aa: CASSLGGQAGRETQYF
CDR3nt: TGCGCCAGCAGCTTGGGGGGACAGGCCGGACGGGAGACCCAGTACTTC

d_gene: .
j_gene: TRBJ1-4
abundance: few
v_gene: TRBV4-3
CDR3aa: CASSPQATREEKLFF
CDR3nt: TGCGCCAGCAGCCCACAGGCGACGCGGGAAGAAAAACTGTTTTTT

d_gene: TRBD2
j_gene: TRBJ2-2
abundance: .
v_gene: TRBV11-3
CDR3aa: CASSSLAGGTGELFF
CDR3nt: TGTGCCAGCAGCTCCCTCGCGGGAGGGACCGGGGAGCTGTTTTTT

d_gene: TRBD1
j_gene: TRBJ1-1
abundance: .
v_gene: TRBV7-2
CDR3aa: CASSLERTGFTEAFF
CDR3nt: TGTGCCAGCAGCTTAGAACGGACAGGGTTCACTGAAGCTTTCTTT

d_gene: .
j_gene: TRBJ2-2
abundance: .
v_gene: TRBV7-3
CDR3aa: CASSLTVNTGELFF
CDR3nt: TGTGCCAGCAGCCTGACAGTTAACACCGGGGAGCTGTTTTTT

d_gene: TRBD2
j_gene: TRBJ2-1
abundance: .
v_gene: TRBV7-7
CDR3aa: CASSGRLAGVRNEQFF
CDR3nt: TGTGCCAGCAGCGGACGACTAGCGGGAGTCCGCAATGAGCAGTTCTTC

d_gene: .
j_gene: TRBJ2-7
abundance: many
v_gene: TRBV6-1
CDR3aa: CASTEGTEPSYEQYF
CDR3nt: TGTGCCAGCACTGAGGGTACAGAGCCCTCCTACGAGCAGTACTTC

d_gene: TRBD1
j_gene: TRBJ1-1
abundance: .
v_gene: TRBV9
CDR3aa: CASSVGQARYPEAFF
CDR3nt: TGTGCCAGCAGCGTCGGACAGGCGCGTTATCCTGAAGCTTTCTTT

d_gene: .
j_gene: TRBJ2-2
abundance: once
v_gene: TRBV28
CDR3aa: CASRYRGAGELFF
CDR3nt: TGTGCCAGCCGTTATAGGGGGGCCGGGGAGCTGTTTTTT

d_gene: TRBD2
j_gene: TRBJ2-2
abundance: .
v_gene: TRBV9
CDR3aa: CASSKGLAGAPGTGELFF
CDR3nt: TGTGCCAGCAGCAAGGGACTAGCGGGAGCCCCGGGCACCGGGGAGCTGTTTTTT

d_gene: .
j_gene: TRBJ2-3
abundance: .
v_gene: TRBV11-3
CDR3aa: CASSLGPTDTQYF
CDR3nt: TGTGCCAGCAGCTTAGGGCCCACAGATACGCAGTATTTT

d_gene: .
j_gene: TRBJ2-4
abundance: .
v_gene: TRBV5-4
CDR3aa: CASSPRDTLGAKNIQYF
CDR3nt: TGTGCCAGCAGCCCACGGGACACCTTGGGGGCCAAAAACATTCAGTACTTC

d_gene: TRBD1
j_gene: TRBJ2-5
abundance: .
v_gene: TRBV5-4
CDR3aa: CASSTSGQKETQYF
CDR3nt: TGTGCCAGCAGCACGTCGGGACAGAAAGAGACCCAGTACTTC

d_gene: .
j_gene: TRBJ2-2
abundance: .
v_gene: TRBV9
CDR3aa: CASSVEANTGELFF
CDR3nt: TGTGCCAGCAGCGTAGAAGCGAACACCGGGGAGCTGTTTTTT

d_gene: .
j_gene: TRBJ2-7
abundance: .
v_gene: TRBV7-2
CDR3aa: CASSLSGVSYEQYF
CDR3nt: TGTGCCAGCAGCTTATCAGGGGTCTCCTACGAGCAGTACTTC

d_gene: TRBD2
j_gene: TRBJ2-3
abundance: .
v_gene: TRBV7-9
CDR3aa: CASSRRQGLAGTNTDTQYF
CDR3nt: TGTGCCAGCAGCCGGAGACAGGGACTAGCGGGGACTAACACAGATACGCAGTATTTT

d_gene: TRBD1
j_gene: TRBJ2-7
abundance: .
v_gene: TRBV28
CDR3aa: CASSRWTGSDDEQYF
CDR3nt: TGTGCCAGCAGTAGGTGGACAGGTTCTGATGACGAGCAGTACTTC

d_gene: .
j_gene: TRBJ2-5
abundance: .
v_gene: TRBV5-1
CDR3aa: CASSLGGVQETQYF
CDR3nt: TGCGCCAGCAGCTTGGGGGGGGTCCAAGAGACCCAGTACTTC

d_gene: TRBD2
j_gene: TRBJ2-7
abundance: .
v_gene: TRBV5-4
CDR3aa: CASSLDASGSLGLEQYF
CDR3nt: TGTGCCAGCAGCTTGGATGCTAGCGGGAGTTTGGGGCTCGAGCAGTACTTC

d_gene: .
j_gene: TRBJ1-1
abundance: .
v_gene: TRBV5-1
CDR3aa: CASSPRDTTEAFF
CDR3nt: TGCGCCAGCAGCCCCCGGGATACCACTGAAGCTTTCTTT

d_gene: .
j_gene: TRBJ1-5
abundance: .
v_gene: TRBV7-2
CDR3aa: CASSLGAGNQPQHF
CDR3nt: TGTGCCAGCAGCTTAGGGGCCGGAAATCAGCCCCAGCATTTT